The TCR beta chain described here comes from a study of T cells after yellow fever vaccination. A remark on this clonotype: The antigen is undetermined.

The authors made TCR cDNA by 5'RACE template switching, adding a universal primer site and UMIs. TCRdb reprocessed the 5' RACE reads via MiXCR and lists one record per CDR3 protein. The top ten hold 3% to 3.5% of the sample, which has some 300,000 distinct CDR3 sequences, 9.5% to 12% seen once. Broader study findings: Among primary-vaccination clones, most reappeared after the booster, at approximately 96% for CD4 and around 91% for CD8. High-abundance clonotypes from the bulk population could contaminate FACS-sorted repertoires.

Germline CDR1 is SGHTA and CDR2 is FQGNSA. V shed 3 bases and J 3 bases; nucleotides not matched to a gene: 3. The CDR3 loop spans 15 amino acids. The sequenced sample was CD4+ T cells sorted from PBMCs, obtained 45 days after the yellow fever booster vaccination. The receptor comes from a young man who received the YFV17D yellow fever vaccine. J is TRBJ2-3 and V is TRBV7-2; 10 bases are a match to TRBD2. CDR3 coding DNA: TGTGCCAGCAGCTTCTCGACTAGCGGGACAGATACGCAGTATTTT. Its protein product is CASSFSTSGTDTQYF.